A selection of T cell receptor beta chains follows, all from one sample in a study of CD8 T cells in ankylosing spondylitis. TCRdb redid the calling of the 5' RACE reads with MiXCR, one entry per CDR3 protein. Among 250,000 to 300,000 distinct CDR3 sequences listed, 15% to 20% were seen once. The sample consisted of blood, either unsorted or a sorted T cell fraction (not recorded which). The receptors originated from a male donor with ankylosing spondylitis or in good health (not recorded which). Each CDR3 is given with its conserved first and last residue. D genes are given only for firm matches. Rows may omit the clone size; those that give it use once, few, many or a size class.

TRBV12-3/TRBV12-4	TRBD1	few	TRBJ2-5	TGTGCCAGCACCGAGACAGGGCAAGAGACCCAGTACTTC	CASTETGQETQYF
TRBV7-2	TRBD2	.	TRBJ2-7	TGTGCCAGCAGTCAAGCAGCGGGAGTGCCCGAGCAGTACTTC	CASSQAAGVPEQYF
TRBV6-5	.	few	TRBJ2-5	TGTGCCAGCAGTTACTCTGTGGCTACCCAAGAGACCCAGTACTTC	CASSYSVATQETQYF
TRBV4-1	TRBD2	many	TRBJ2-5	TGCGCCAGCAGCCAAGATCGAGGGACTACCCGGGAGACCCAGTACTTC	CASSQDRGTTRETQYF
TRBV21-1	.	.	TRBJ2-7	TGTGCCAGCAGCAAAAGTAGAAGGGGGACAGGGGGGTGCGAGCAGTACTTC	CASSKSRRGTGGCEQYF
TRBV19	.	.	TRBJ1-1	TGTGCCAGCGGAACAGGTGGGAACACTGAAGCTTTCTTT	CASGTGGNTEAFF
TRBV12-3/TRBV12-4	TRBD1	once	TRBJ1-1	TGTGCCAGCAGTCGGGAACCAGGGGGTGGGACTGAAGCTTTCTTT	CASSREPGGGTEAFF
TRBV20-1	TRBD2	many	TRBJ2-1	TGCAGTGCTAGAGATTGGACTAGCGAGTACAATGAGCAGTTCTTC	CSARDWTSEYNEQFF
TRBV27	.	.	TRBJ2-1	TGTGCCAGCACCAAGGTAGATTTCCCGAGCTCCTACAATGAGCAGTTCTTC	CASTKVDFPSSYNEQFF
TRBV4-3	.	.	TRBJ2-1	TGCGCCAGCAGCCAAGATGGGGGAGCGAATGAGCAGTTCTTC	CASSQDGGANEQFF
TRBV29-1	TRBD2	.	TRBJ2-1	TGCAGCGTTGAGAAGCGGGAGATTGTGTACAATGAGCAGTTCTTC	CSVEKREIVYNEQFF
TRBV7-3	.	.	TRBJ1-4	TGTGCCAGCAGCTTAAGGGGCGGACACGGTGAAAAACTGTTTTTT	CASSLRGGHGEKLFF